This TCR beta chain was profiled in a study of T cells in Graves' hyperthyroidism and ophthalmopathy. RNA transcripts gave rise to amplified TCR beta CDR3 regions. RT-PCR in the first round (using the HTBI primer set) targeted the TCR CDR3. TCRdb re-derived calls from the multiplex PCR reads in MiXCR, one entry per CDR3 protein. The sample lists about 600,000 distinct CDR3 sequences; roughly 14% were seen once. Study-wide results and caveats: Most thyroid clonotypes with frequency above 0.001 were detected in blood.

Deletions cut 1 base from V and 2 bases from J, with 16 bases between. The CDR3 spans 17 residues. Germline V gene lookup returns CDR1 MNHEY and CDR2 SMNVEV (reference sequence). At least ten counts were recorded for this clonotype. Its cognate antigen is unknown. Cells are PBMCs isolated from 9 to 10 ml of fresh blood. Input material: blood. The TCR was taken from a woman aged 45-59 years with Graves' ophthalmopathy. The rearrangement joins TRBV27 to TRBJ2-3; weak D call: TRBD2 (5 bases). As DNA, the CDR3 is TGTGCCAGCAGTTTATTGCCCGAGTCGGGAATCACAGATACGCAGTATTTT. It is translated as CASSLLPESGITDTQYF.